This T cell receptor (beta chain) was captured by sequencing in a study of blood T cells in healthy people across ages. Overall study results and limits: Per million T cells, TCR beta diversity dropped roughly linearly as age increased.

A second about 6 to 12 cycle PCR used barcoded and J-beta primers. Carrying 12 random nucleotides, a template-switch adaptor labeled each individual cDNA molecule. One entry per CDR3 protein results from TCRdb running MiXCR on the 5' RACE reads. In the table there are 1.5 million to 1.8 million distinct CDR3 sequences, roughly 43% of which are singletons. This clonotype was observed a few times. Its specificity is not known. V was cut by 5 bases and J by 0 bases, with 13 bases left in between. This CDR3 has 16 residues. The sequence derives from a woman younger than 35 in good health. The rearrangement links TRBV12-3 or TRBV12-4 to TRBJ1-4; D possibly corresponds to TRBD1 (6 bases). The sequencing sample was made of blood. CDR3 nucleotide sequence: TGTGCCAGCAGTCAGGACAGACTCGCAACTAATGAAAAACTGTTTTTT. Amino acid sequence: CASSQDRLATNEKLFF.